The rows below give T cell receptor beta chains drawn from one sample of a study of T cells in localized non-small cell lung cancer. Produced via immunoSEQ multiplex PCR; TCRdb's table is partial and in-frame only. This table has 8,500 to 13,000 clones, about 73% appearing once. The starting material was peripheral blood, obtained before any cancer treatment. The receptors originated from a male donor aged 60 or older with stage I lung adenocarcinoma. Both conserved end residues are part of each CDR3. Fields, in order: J gene, V gene, D gene, clone size, CDR3 protein, CDR3 DNA. D genes are given only for firm matches. Not all rows give a size; the values are once, few, many and, for expanded clones, a class.

J: TRBJ1-2; V: TRBV5-1; D: TRBD1; size: NA; CDR3: CASSLDRGGYGYTF; DNA: TGCGCCAGCAGCTTGGACAGGGGTGGCTATGGCTACACCTTC
J: TRBJ1-1; V: TRBV19; D: TRBD1; size: NA; CDR3: CASSIIETGDTEAFF; DNA: TGTGCCAGTAGTATTATCGAGACAGGGGACACTGAAGCTTTCTTT
J: TRBJ2-3; V: TRBV18; D: NA; size: NA; CDR3: CASSPRGNPARNTQYF; DNA: TGTGCCAGCTCACCACGGGGGAACCCTGCACGAAATACGCAGTATTTT
J: TRBJ1-4; V: TRBV20-1; D: NA; size: NA; CDR3: CSAGHEKLFF; DNA: TGCAGTGCTGGCCATGAAAAACTGTTTTTT
J: TRBJ1-2; V: TRBV7-8; D: NA; size: NA; CDR3: CASSLRGQFYGYTF; DNA: TGTGCCAGCAGCTTAAGAGGACAGTTCTATGGCTACACCTTC
J: TRBJ2-1; V: TRBV2; D: TRBD2; size: NA; CDR3: CASSYTGTSGGNEQFF; DNA: TGTGCCAGCAGTTACACCGGGACTAGCGGGGGTAATGAGCAGTTCTTC
J: TRBJ2-7; V: TRBV6-1; D: NA; size: NA; CDR3: CASSESVYEQYF; DNA: TGTGCCAGCAGTGAAAGTGTCTACGAGCAGTACTTC
J: TRBJ2-2; V: TRBV28; D: NA; size: NA; CDR3: CATPGVTGELFF; DNA: TGTGCCACTCCAGGGGTTACCGGGGAGCTGTTTTTT
J: TRBJ2-1; V: TRBV9; D: NA; size: NA; CDR3: CASSAQGGMRNNEQFF; DNA: TGTGCCAGCAGCGCCCAAGGAGGGATGAGAAACAATGAGCAGTTCTTC
J: TRBJ1-3; V: TRBV10-3; D: NA; size: NA; CDR3: CAISDREYSGNTIYF; DNA: TGTGCCATCAGTGACAGGGAATACTCTGGAAACACCATATATTTT
J: TRBJ1-3; V: TRBV4-3; D: NA; size: NA; CDR3: CASSQGWGASGNTIYF; DNA: TGCGCCAGCAGCCAAGGATGGGGGGCATCTGGAAACACCATATATTTT
J: TRBJ2-2; V: TRBV28; D: NA; size: NA; CDR3: CASSLYTGELFF; DNA: TGTGCCAGCAGCCTATACACCGGGGAGCTGTTTTTT
J: TRBJ1-4; V: TRBV25-1; D: NA; size: NA; CDR3: CASSGLLEEKLFF; DNA: TGTGCCAGTTCCGGGTTACTGGAAGAAAAACTGTTTTTT
J: TRBJ2-3; V: TRBV5-4; D: NA; size: NA; CDR3: CASSLFDTQYF; DNA: TGTGCCAGCAGCTTGTTTGATACGCAGTATTTT
J: TRBJ2-7; V: TRBV6-5; D: NA; size: once; CDR3: CASSYSPRGVYEQYF; DNA: TGTGCCAGCAGTTACTCTCCCAGGGGGGTCTACGAGCAGTACTTC
J: TRBJ2-1; V: TRBV2; D: NA; size: NA; CDR3: CASSEGTGYNEQFF; DNA: TGTGCCAGCAGTGAGGGGACTGGTTACAATGAGCAGTTCTTC
J: TRBJ1-5; V: TRBV28; D: NA; size: NA; CDR3: CASTAGLGNQPQHF; DNA: TGTGCCAGCACCGCAGGGTTGGGCAATCAGCCCCAGCATTTT
J: TRBJ2-1; V: TRBV27; D: NA; size: NA; CDR3: CASKINNEQFF; DNA: TGTGCCAGCAAGATAAACAATGAGCAGTTCTTC
J: TRBJ1-2; V: TRBV7-9; D: NA; size: NA; CDR3: CAAGSNYGYTF; DNA: TGTGCCGCGGGCAGTAACTATGGCTACACCTTC
J: TRBJ2-7; V: TRBV7-2; D: NA; size: NA; CDR3: CASSPRAGTYEQYF; DNA: TGTGCCAGCAGCCCTCGTGCAGGTACCTACGAGCAGTACTTC
J: TRBJ2-2; V: TRBV29-1; D: NA; size: NA; CDR3: CSVDILGTGELFF; DNA: TGCAGCGTTGATATTCTGGGTACCGGGGAGCTGTTTTTT
J: TRBJ2-1; V: TRBV7-9; D: TRBD1; size: NA; CDR3: CASSLETGGAFYNEQFF; DNA: TGTGCCAGCAGCTTAGAGACAGGGGGCGCGTTCTACAATGAGCAGTTCTTC
J: TRBJ2-1; V: TRBV7-8; D: NA; size: NA; CDR3: CASSLTRTGYRSIGQFF; DNA: TGTGCCAGCAGCTTAACCCGGACGGGCTACCGATCTATTGGGCAGTTCTTC
J: TRBJ2-2; V: TRBV7-2; D: TRBD1; size: NA; CDR3: CASSLDRPLTGDTGELFF; DNA: TGTGCCAGCAGCTTGGACAGGCCTCTTACAGGGGACACCGGGGAGCTGTTTTTT
J: TRBJ1-1; V: TRBV4-1; D: NA; size: NA; CDR3: CASRQRGGAEAFF; DNA: TGCGCCAGCAGACAGAGAGGTGGGGCTGAAGCTTTCTTT
J: TRBJ2-7; V: TRBV6-5; D: NA; size: NA; CDR3: CATMGTPSYEQYF; DNA: TGTGCCACCATGGGGACTCCCTCCTACGAGCAGTACTTC
J: TRBJ1-2; V: TRBV29-1; D: NA; size: NA; CDR3: CSVERQRYGYTF; DNA: TGCAGCGTTGAAAGACAACGCTATGGCTACACCTTC
J: TRBJ2-7; V: TRBV2; D: NA; size: NA; CDR3: CASSRTSSTEQYF; DNA: TGTGCCAGCAGTCGGACGAGCAGTACCGAGCAGTACTTC
J: TRBJ1-1; V: TRBV5-4; D: NA; size: NA; CDR3: CASSYLTSNTEAFF; DNA: TGTGCCAGCAGCTACTTGACATCGAACACTGAAGCTTTCTTT
J: TRBJ1-5; V: TRBV19; D: NA; size: NA; CDR3: CASSSGKGQPQHF; DNA: TGTGCCAGTAGTTCCGGGAAAGGCCAGCCCCAGCATTTT
J: TRBJ2-3; V: TRBV5-5; D: TRBD2; size: NA; CDR3: CASSSLAGSTDTQYF; DNA: TGTGCCAGCAGCTCGTTAGCGGGGAGCACAGATACGCAGTATTTT
J: TRBJ2-7; V: TRBV29-1; D: TRBD2; size: NA; CDR3: CSVVSGLVLGREQYF; DNA: TGCAGCGTTGTCTCCGGACTAGTCCTAGGACGCGAGCAGTACTTC
J: TRBJ1-3; V: TRBV5-8; D: NA; size: NA; CDR3: CASSLWGLGRNTIYF; DNA: TGTGCCAGCAGCTTGTGGGGGCTCGGGAGAAACACCATATATTTT
J: TRBJ1-2; V: TRBV19; D: NA; size: NA; CDR3: CASSWSERNGYTF; DNA: TGTGCCAGTAGTTGGTCTGAACGTAATGGCTACACCTTC
J: TRBJ1-2; V: TRBV11-2; D: NA; size: once; CDR3: CASSSPGGRSSYGYTF; DNA: TGTGCCAGCAGCTCCCCAGGTGGACGGAGCTCGTATGGCTACACCTTC
J: TRBJ1-1; V: TRBV6-5; D: TRBD1; size: NA; CDR3: CASSRTGGYTEAFF; DNA: TGTGCCAGCAGCCGGACAGGGGGTTACACTGAAGCTTTCTTT
J: TRBJ1-3; V: TRBV28; D: NA; size: NA; CDR3: CASSSPPGGERNTIYF; DNA: TGTGCCAGCAGTTCTCCACCCGGGGGCGAGAGAAACACCATATATTTT
J: TRBJ1-5; V: TRBV6-6; D: NA; size: few; CDR3: CASSSPGASGNQPQHF; DNA: TGTGCCAGCAGTTCACCAGGGGCCTCGGGCAATCAGCCCCAGCATTTT
J: TRBJ2-5; V: TRBV7-3; D: TRBD1; size: NA; CDR3: CASSLLGQGWETQYF; DNA: TGTGCCAGCAGCTTATTGGGACAGGGTTGGGAGACCCAGTACTTC
J: TRBJ1-3; V: TRBV6-5; D: TRBD1; size: NA; CDR3: CASRIGTDSGNTIYF; DNA: TGTGCCAGCAGAATCGGGACAGACTCTGGAAACACCATATATTTT
J: TRBJ1-2; V: TRBV4-3; D: NA; size: NA; CDR3: CASSQVNRAGYTF; DNA: TGCGCCAGCAGCCAAGTGAACAGGGCTGGCTACACCTTC
J: TRBJ1-1; V: TRBV9; D: NA; size: few; CDR3: CASSPRTGFVTEAFF; DNA: TGTGCCAGCAGCCCCCGGACCGGGTTCGTCACTGAAGCTTTCTTT
J: TRBJ2-2; V: TRBV2; D: TRBD1; size: NA; CDR3: CASSEPLIRRDRDTGELFF; DNA: TGTGCCAGCAGCGAACCGTTAATTCGCCGGGACAGGGACACCGGGGAGCTGTTTTTT
J: TRBJ1-2; V: TRBV9; D: NA; size: NA; CDR3: CASSVAGDYGYTF; DNA: TGTGCCAGCAGCGTAGCAGGGGACTATGGCTACACCTTC